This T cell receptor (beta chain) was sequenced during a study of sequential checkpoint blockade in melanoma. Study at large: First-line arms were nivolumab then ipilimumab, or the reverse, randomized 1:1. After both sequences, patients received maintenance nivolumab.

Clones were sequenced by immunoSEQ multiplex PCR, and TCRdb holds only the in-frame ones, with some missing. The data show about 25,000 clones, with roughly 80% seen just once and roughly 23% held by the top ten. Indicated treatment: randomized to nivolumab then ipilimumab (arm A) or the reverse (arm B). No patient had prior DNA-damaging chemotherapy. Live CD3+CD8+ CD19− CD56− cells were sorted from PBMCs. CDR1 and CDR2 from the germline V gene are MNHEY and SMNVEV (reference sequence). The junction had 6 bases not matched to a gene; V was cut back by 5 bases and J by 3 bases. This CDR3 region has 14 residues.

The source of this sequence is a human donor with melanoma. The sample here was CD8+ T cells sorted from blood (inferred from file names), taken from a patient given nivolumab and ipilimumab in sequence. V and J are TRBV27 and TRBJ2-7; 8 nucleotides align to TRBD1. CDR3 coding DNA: TGTGCCAGCAGTCCCGGGACAGGATACTACGAGCAGTACTTC. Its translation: CASSPGTGYYEQYF.